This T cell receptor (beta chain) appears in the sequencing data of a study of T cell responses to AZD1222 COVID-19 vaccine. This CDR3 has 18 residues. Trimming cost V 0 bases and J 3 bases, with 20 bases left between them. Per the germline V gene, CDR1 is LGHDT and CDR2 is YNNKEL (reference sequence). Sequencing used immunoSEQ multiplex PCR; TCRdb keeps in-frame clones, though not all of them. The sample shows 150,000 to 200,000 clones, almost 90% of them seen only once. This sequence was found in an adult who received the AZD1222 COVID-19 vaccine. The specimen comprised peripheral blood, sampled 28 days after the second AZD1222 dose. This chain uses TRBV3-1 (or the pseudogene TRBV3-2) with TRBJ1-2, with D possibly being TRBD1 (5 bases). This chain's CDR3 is CASSQDYPSPRAYYGYTF. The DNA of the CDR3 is TGTGCCAGCAGCCAAGATTACCCCAGCCCCAGGGCTTACTATGGCTACACCTTC.